This T cell receptor beta chain is drawn from a study of cytomegalovirus exposure and HLA in healthy donors. The study, taken as a whole, reports: Excluded: some indistinguishable V segments such as TRBV6-2 and TRBV6-3.

The PCR was carried out with 60 Vbeta primers and 13 Jbeta primers. The method was immunoSEQ multiplex PCR; TCRdb's version includes in-frame clones alone and lacks a portion of them. This sample's clone table lists around 140,000 clones. As regards this clone: Its specificity is not known.

Trimming took 3 bases from V and 6 from J; bases not matched to a gene: 2. Germline values: CDR1 MNHEY, CDR2 SMNVEV (reference sequence). CDR3 size: 14 residues. The rearrangement joins TRBV27 to TRBJ1-6, with 7 positions matching TRBD1. This clonotype was sampled from a male donor in good health and CMV-seronegative. The sample was PBMCs. This CDR3 reads CASSFRDSNSPLHF. The CDR3 nucleotides are TGTGCCAGCAGTTTCCGGGACAGTAATTCACCCCTCCACTTT.